The 20 T cell receptor beta chains presented below share a single source sample, sequenced in a study of blood T cells in healthy people across ages. Sample-barcoded 5' priming and a J-beta primer mix drove a second PCR of about 6 to 12 cycles. TCRdb redid the calling of the 5' RACE reads with MiXCR, one entry per CDR3 protein. Among 780,000 or so distinct CDR3 sequences, roughly three fifths were seen once, and the ten largest hold 25% to 30%. The sample taken for sequencing was blood. The receptors were sampled from a man in his forties in good health.

V usage is TRBV9 and J usage is TRBJ2-3; possibly TRBD2 for D (6 bases). V lost 0 bases and J lost 5, with 13 bases in between. The V gene's germline CDR1 is SGDLS and CDR2 YYNGEE. The CDR3 contains 15 residues. CDR3 region: CASSVGVLRGDTQYF. CDR3 DNA sequence: TGTGCCAGCAGCGTAGGGGTTTTGCGGGGAGATACGCAGTATTTT.

The chain links TRBV12-3 or TRBV12-4 to TRBJ1-5; D possibly corresponds to TRBD1 (5 bases). Trimming stripped 3 bases from V and 4 bases from J, with 10 bases between. CDR3 size: 14 residues. DNA of the CDR3: TGTGCCAGCAGTTTGGCATGGGGGAATCAGCCCCAGCATTTT. It translates to CASSLAWGNQPQHF.

This chain joins TRBV10-3 and TRBJ1-5; 12 bases map to TRBD1. The V segment lost 8 bases and the J segment 7 bases; nucleotides outside the gene matches: 9. Germline V gives CDR1 ENHRY, CDR2 SYGVKD. CDR3 length: 15 residues. DNA of the CDR3: TGTGCCATCCGGGGGGACAGGGGGCAAGGGCAGCCCCAGCATTTT. Translated: CAIRGDRGQGQPQHF.

The chain is built from TRBV10-3 and TRBJ2-7; perhaps TRBD1 as D (5 bases). Looked up from germline, CDR1 is ENHRY and CDR2 is SYGVKD. This CDR3 is 12 amino acids long. V lost 7 bases to trimming and J lost 3 bases, with 10 bases between them. CDR3 bases: TGTGCCATCAATCAGCAGGGCTACGAGCAGTACTTC. Translating gives CAINQQGYEQYF.

The chain joins TRBV6-5 to TRBJ2-5; D perhaps matches TRBD2 (5 bases). CDR1 and CDR2 (germline): MNHEY, SVGAGI. The CDR3 runs to 14 residues. V gave up 7 bases and J gave up 5 bases, with 17 bases separating them. The CDR3 nucleotides read TGTGCCAGCAAGCCAGCGGTCCTTGGGGAGACCCAGTACTTC. Translation: CASKPAVLGETQYF.

In this sample, this clonotype turned up once. The V gene is TRBV3-1, the J gene TRBJ1-2; D gene unclear. CDR1 is LGHDT and CDR2 is YNNKEL in the germline V gene (reference sequence). The CDR3 length is 15 residues. Trimming pared 1 base from V and 0 bases from J, leaving 9 bases between. The CDR3 reads CASSQGHSSNYGYTF. The CDR3 DNA sequence: TGTGCCAGCAGCCAAGGGCACAGCTCTAACTATGGCTACACCTTC.

This clonotype has more than one count but fewer than ten. V usage is TRBV6-4 and J usage is TRBJ2-7, with D hard to call. Germline CDR1 reads MRHNA; CDR2 reads SNTAGT. V lost 5 bases and J lost 4, with 9 bases in between. This CDR3 spans 12 amino acids. CDR3 in DNA: TGTGCCAGCAGTTATCAGGATTACGAGCAGTACTTC. It specifies CASSYQDYEQYF.

This clonotype has at least ten counts. V gene TRBV7-2 combines with J gene TRBJ2-1; perhaps TRBD2 as D (5 bases). Germline assignment: CDR1 SGHTA and CDR2 FQGNSA. With 6 bases removed from V and 10 bases from J, the gap between germline ends came to 19 bases. This CDR3 has 14 residues. CDR3 sequence: CASRRARKEGEQFF. CDR3 in DNA: TGTGCCAGCAGAAGGGCGAGGAAAGAGGGAGAGCAGTTCTTC.

This clonotype appeared once. J is TRBJ2-1 and V is TRBV29-1; 7 bases line up with TRBD2. Germline V lookup: CDR1 SQVTM, CDR2 ANQGSEA. The CDR3 sequence is 12 residues long. The CDR3, as DNA: TGCAGGGTGAAAAGCGGGGTGAGTGAGCAGTTCTTC. Its protein product is CRVKSGVSEQFF.

V gene TRBV3-1 combines with J gene TRBJ2-5, with TRBD2 matching 11 bases. The V segment lost 6 bases and the J segment 1 base; nucleotides outside the gene matches: 10. There are 17 residues in the CDR3. The germline V gene encodes CDR1 LGHDT and CDR2 YNNKEL (reference sequence). The CDR3 coding sequence is TGTGCCAGCAGGAATTTAGCGGGGGGGCTCGGCCAAGAGACCCAGTACTTC. Amino acid sequence: CASRNLAGGLGQETQYF.

This clonotype was seen at least ten times. This chain uses TRBV12-3 or TRBV12-4 with TRBJ1-6; D not certain. CDR3 length: 13 amino acids. V was trimmed by 5 bases and J by 7 bases, leaving 9 bases between them. CDR3 coding DNA: TGTGCCAGCAGTCGTTCTGAAAATTCACCCCTCCACTTT. It yields the protein CASSRSENSPLHF.

The J gene is TRBJ2-1, the V gene TRBV20-1, with D possibly TRBD2 on 5 matching bases. The germline V gene has CDR1 DFQATT and CDR2 SNEGSKA (reference sequence). V was shortened by 4 bases and J by 5 bases, with 24 bases between the two germline ends. This CDR3 has 17 amino acids. This chain's CDR3 is CSATPIQIVSADNEQFF. The CDR3 DNA reads TGCAGTGCTACCCCGATTCAGATTGTTAGCGCCGACAATGAGCAGTTCTTC.

The chain employs TRBV24-1 and TRBJ2-3; D not certain. CDR3 length: 11 amino acids. Germline V gene sequence: CDR1 KGHDR, CDR2 SFDVKD. The germline V and J ends were trimmed by 9 bases and 4 bases, with 7 bases remaining between them. The CDR3 coding sequence is TGTGCCACCGGGTTTCCAGATACGCAGTATTTT. It encodes CATGFPDTQYF.

This clonotype was observed a few times. J is TRBJ2-3 and V is TRBV28; D not resolved. V shed 2 bases and J shed 3 bases, with 9 bases lying between them. The CDR3 is 14 residues long. Germline V gene sequence: CDR1 MDHEN, CDR2 SYDVKM. The CDR3 nucleotides are TGTGCCAGCAGTTTACAACCTGGAACAGATACGCAGTATTTT. Its translation is CASSLQPGTDTQYF.

As to this clonotype: One end of the junction varies from germline; a read error may be responsible. The gene calls are TRBV5-1 and TRBJ2-3, with D possibly being TRBD2 (5 bases). Germline lookup yields CDR1 SGHRS and CDR2 YFSETQ. This CDR3 has 12 residues. The CDR3 DNA reads TGCGTCAGCAGCGGAGACACAGATACGCAGTATTTT. Its protein is CVSSGDTDTQYF.

A single count supports this clonotype. This chain connects TRBV9 to TRBJ2-4; the match to TRBD1 covers 10 bases. The last part of the DNA fits TRBJ2-5 better; the J call may be wrong. CDR3 length: 16 residues. The germline gives CDR1 SGDLS, CDR2 YYNGEE. Written as DNA, the CDR3 is TGTGCCAGCAGCGAGGGGGACAGGGGTATTAGGGAGACCCAGTACTTC. It yields the protein CASSEGDRGIRETQYF.

This rearrangement joins TRBV12-3 or TRBV12-4 to TRBJ2-1; no clear D gene. V was clipped by 4 bases and J by 0 bases, with 7 bases between them. This CDR3 contains 14 residues. The CDR3 spells CASSSESSYNEQFF. DNA for the CDR3: TGTGCCAGCAGTTCGGAAAGCTCCTACAATGAGCAGTTCTTC.

The rearrangement uses TRBV6-6 and TRBJ2-5; 9 bases agree with TRBD1. The CDR3 runs to 14 residues. V shed 4 bases, J shed 6 bases, and the junction held 6 bases outside the gene matches. CDR1 and CDR2 from the germline V gene are MNHNY and SVGAGI (reference sequence). Here the CDR3 reads CASSLPGQGQTQYF. The DNA of the CDR3 is TGTGCCAGCAGTTTACCGGGACAGGGACAGACCCAGTACTTC.

This sequence joins TRBV7-2 and TRBJ2-3, with 9 bases aligning to TRBD2. The CDR3 sequence is 17 residues long. V lost 5 bases to trimming and J lost 7 bases; unmatched junction nucleotides: 16. From germline, CDR1 is SGHTA and CDR2 FQGNSA. The CDR3 DNA reads as TGTGCCAGCAGCGTAGGTTGGAGCGGGAGGACAACGTATACGCAGTATTTT. Amino acid sequence: CASSVGWSGRTTYTQYF.

The table lists this clonotype with a few counts. The J gene is TRBJ1-4, the V gene TRBV5-1; 7 bases match TRBD1. The germline CDR1 and CDR2 sequences are SGHRS and YFSETQ. After removal of 4 bases from V and 0 bases from J, the junction contained 3 bases not matched to a gene. CDR3 length: 15 amino acids. CDR3 amino acids: CASSNDRATNEKLFF. The CDR3 region has the DNA TGCGCCAGCAGCAACGACAGGGCAACTAATGAAAAACTGTTTTTT.